One T cell receptor beta chain is described in this entry. Assay used: immunoSEQ multiplex PCR; TCRdb lists only in-frame clones, some missing. The sample includes about 64,000 clones, around 80% of them seen just once. This sample stems from a study of blood T cell repertoires in COVID-19. This CDR3 comprises 14 residues. Trimming shortened V by 5 bases and J by 1 base, and 11 bases separated the two germline ends. The germline V gene encodes CDR1 SGHTA and CDR2 FQGNSA. Source material: peripheral blood. The V and J genes are TRBV7-2 and TRBJ1-1, with D uncertain. The TCR comes from a woman aged 55-69 years with acute or convalescent COVID-19. For the CDR3, the DNA is TGTGCCAGCAGCCCTTCTTGGGCGAACACTGAAGCTTTCTTT. Translation gives CASSPSWANTEAFF.